These 3 T cell receptor beta chains share one sample of origin, sequenced in a study of cytomegalovirus exposure and HLA in healthy donors. Vbeta (60) and Jbeta (13) primers were used in the PCR. TCRdb's table, derived via immunoSEQ multiplex PCR, lists solely in-frame clones and lacks some. Its listing shows tens of thousands of clones. Sequencing was carried out using PBMCs. The origin of the receptors is a woman aged 45 to 65 in good health and CMV-seropositive.

V is TRBV6-1 and J is TRBJ2-7; 8 nucleotides line up with TRBD2. Unmatched junction bases numbered 9, after V lost 0 bases and J lost 2 bases. Per the germline V gene, CDR1 is MNHNS and CDR2 is SASEGT. CDR3 length equals 17 residues. CDR3 sequence reads: CASSEARGSGIPYEQYF. DNA for the CDR3: TGTGCCAGCAGTGAAGCCCGGGGTAGCGGGATACCCTACGAGCAGTACTTC.

This chain links TRBV15 with TRBJ1-5; D call uncertain. Germline V CDR1 and CDR2: LNHNV, YYDKDF (reference sequence). Trimming took off 3 bases at V and 5 bases at J, with 8 bases between the two ends. The CDR3 has 13 residues. The CDR3 region has the DNA TGTGCCACCAGCAGGCCGAGGGATCAGCCCCAGCATTTT. It specifies CATSRPRDQPQHF.

V and J are TRBV6-6 and TRBJ1-2; D uncertain. The CDR3 runs to 13 residues. Trimming removed 2 bases at V and 2 bases at J, with 6 bases between. Looked up from germline, CDR1 is MNHNY and CDR2 is SVGAGI (reference sequence). The CDR3 loop reads CASSYGENYGYTF. The CDR3 region has the DNA TGTGCCAGCAGTTACGGGGAGAACTATGGCTACACCTTC.